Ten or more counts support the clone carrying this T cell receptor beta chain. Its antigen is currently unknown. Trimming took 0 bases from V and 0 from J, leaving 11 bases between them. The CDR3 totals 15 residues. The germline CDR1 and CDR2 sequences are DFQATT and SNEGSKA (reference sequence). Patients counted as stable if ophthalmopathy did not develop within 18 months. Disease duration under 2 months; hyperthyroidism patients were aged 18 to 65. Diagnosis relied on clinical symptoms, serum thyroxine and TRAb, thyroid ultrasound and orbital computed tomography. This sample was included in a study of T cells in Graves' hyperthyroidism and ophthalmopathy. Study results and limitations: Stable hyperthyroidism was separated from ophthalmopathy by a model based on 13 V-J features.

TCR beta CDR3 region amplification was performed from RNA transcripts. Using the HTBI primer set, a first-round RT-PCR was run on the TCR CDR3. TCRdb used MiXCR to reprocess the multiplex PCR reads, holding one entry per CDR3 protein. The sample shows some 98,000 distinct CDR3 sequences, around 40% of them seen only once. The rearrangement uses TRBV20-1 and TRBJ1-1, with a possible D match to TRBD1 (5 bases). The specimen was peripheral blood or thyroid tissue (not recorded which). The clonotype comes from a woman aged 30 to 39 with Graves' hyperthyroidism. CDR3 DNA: TGCAGTGCTAGAGATCGCGACAGATTGAACACTGAAGCTTTCTTT. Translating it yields CSARDRDRLNTEAFF.